This passage covers 25 T cell receptor beta chains from one sample sequenced in a study of shared clonotypes between healthy human individuals. Data came from immunoSEQ multiplex PCR; TCRdb stores just in-frame clones and leaves some out. The sample shows about 380,000 clones, around 96% of them seen only once. Sequenced input: memory CD8+ T cells sorted from blood. Sample subset: CD45RO+ cells pooled with CCR7-negative TemRA cells. The receptors come from a man aged 30-40 years in good health.

CDR3 region: CASSLWTGLGEQYF. For the CDR3, the DNA is TGTGCCAGCAGCCTATGGACAGGGCTAGGGGAGCAGTACTTC. This chain uses TRBV5-5 with TRBJ2-7; the match to TRBD1 covers 8 bases. Trimming took 4 bases from V and 7 from J; bases not matched to a gene: 10. The V gene's germline CDR1 is SGHKS and CDR2 YYEKEE (reference sequence). The CDR3 runs to 14 residues.

The rearrangement uses TRBV5-1 and TRBJ2-7, with TRBD1 as a possible D gene (8 bases). V lost 7 bases and J 4 bases, leaving 15 bases between the germline ends. CDR1 is SGHRS, CDR2 YFSETQ, per germline. The CDR3 covers 13 residues. In DNA, the CDR3 is TGCGCCAGCCAGACAGGGGAGGGGTACGAGCAGTACTTC. It codes for CASQTGEGYEQYF.

The CDR3 DNA follows: TGTGCCAGCCGGGAAGGATCTTTAGAGCAGTTCTTC. This translates into CASREGSLEQFF. The chain employs TRBV18 and TRBJ2-1; TRBD2 is a possible D gene (5 bases). V was trimmed by 8 bases and J by 10 bases, leaving 15 bases between them. This CDR3 is 12 amino acids long. In germline, CDR1 is KGHSH, CDR2 LQKENI.

The chain employs TRBV10-2 and TRBJ2-1; D not resolved. The CDR3 contains 14 residues. Germline CDR1 WSHSY, CDR2 SAAADI. The germline V and J ends were trimmed by 7 bases and 0 bases, with 10 bases remaining between them. CDR3 nucleotide sequence: TGCGCCAGCATGGAAGCGCTCTCCTACAATGAGCAGTTCTTC. It codes for CASMEALSYNEQFF.

The rearrangement uses TRBV6-4 and TRBJ2-4, with 8 bases identical to TRBD2. This CDR3 comprises 16 residues. The ends lost 3 bases at V and 2 bases at J; junction bases unmatched: 6. Germline V lookup: CDR1 MRHNA, CDR2 SNTAGT. The CDR3: CASSESSGRTKNIQYF. As DNA, the CDR3 is TGTGCCAGCAGTGAATCAAGCGGGAGAACCAAAAACATTCAGTACTTC.

This clone was recorded only once. The V and J genes are TRBV6-5 and TRBJ1-2, with 11 bases lining up with TRBD1. The CDR3 covers 16 residues. The J segment lost 2 bases and the V segment lost 0 bases, leaving 2 bases of the junction unmatched. In germline, CDR1 is MNHEY, CDR2 SVGAGI. As DNA, the CDR3 is TGTGCCAGCAGTTACTCCGGGACAGGGGGGAACTATGGCTACACCTTC. Its protein product is CASSYSGTGGNYGYTF.

V gene TRBV18 combines with J gene TRBJ2-1; 9 bases map to TRBD2. This CDR3 is built from 15 residues. Germline CDR1 KGHSH, CDR2 LQKENI. With V trimmed by 3 bases and J by 6 bases, 6 bases remained unmatched. CDR3 region: CASSPVAGVFNEQFF. In DNA form, the CDR3 reads TGTGCCAGCTCACCGGTAGCGGGAGTGTTCAATGAGCAGTTCTTC. The full variable domain, in which reference TRBV18 and TRBJ2-1 provide the parts outside the CDR3, is NAGVMQNPRHLVRRRGQEARLRCSPMKGHSHVYWYRQLPEEGLKFMVYLQKENIIDESGMPKERFSAEFPKEGPSILRIQQVVRGDSAAYFCASSPVAGVFNEQFFGPGTRLTVL.

Regarding this clone: Other DNA sequences in the same sample also yield this CDR3. The chain employs TRBV10-3 and TRBJ2-7, with 7 bases identical to TRBD2. The CDR3 spans 12 residues. Germline trimming cut 4 bases from V and 3 bases from J; bases unmatched to any gene: 0. Germline V gene sequence: CDR1 ENHRY, CDR2 SYGVKD. In DNA form, the CDR3 reads TGTGCCATCAGTGGGACTAGCTACGAGCAGTACTTC. Its protein product is CAISGTSYEQYF.

The CDR3 region is CASSESLSNQPQHF. In DNA, the CDR3 is TGTGCCAGCAGTGAAAGTTTGTCGAATCAGCCCCAGCATTTT. The chain is built from TRBV6-1 and TRBJ1-5; D is uncertain. Germline V CDR1 and CDR2: MNHNS, SASEGT. CDR3 length: 14 residues. V was pared by 2 bases and J by 4 bases, with 9 bases between.

The gene calls are TRBV11-1 and TRBJ2-7, with 8 positions matching TRBD2. V dropped 5 bases and J dropped 4; count of bases not matched to a gene: 1. This CDR3 is built from 12 residues. Germline V gene data show CDR1 as SGHAT and CDR2 as FQDESV (reference sequence). The CDR3 nucleotides are TGTGCCAGCAGCAGCGGGAGATACGAGCAGTACTTC. Translated, it gives CASSSGRYEQYF.

This rearrangement joins TRBV4-2 to TRBJ2-1, with D perhaps TRBD2 (5 bases). Germline-derived CDR1 and CDR2 are LGHNA and YNFKEQ. The CDR3 runs 13 residues. V gave up 4 bases and J gave up 4 bases, with 8 bases separating them. CDR3 residues: CASSPTSYNEQFF. CDR3 in DNA: TGTGCCAGCAGCCCCACTAGTTACAATGAGCAGTTCTTC.

J is TRBJ2-7 and V is TRBV2, with 11 bases identical to TRBD2. Germline-derived CDR1 and CDR2 are SNHLY and FYNNEI. This CDR3 is built from 15 residues. V gave up 6 bases and J gave up 0 bases; unmatched junction bases: 4. CDR3 coding DNA: TGTGCCAGCAGGCTAACTAGCGGGGGCTCCTACGAGCAGTACTTC. Protein: CASRLTSGGSYEQYF.

The J gene is TRBJ2-2, the V gene TRBV6-5, with 12 bases lining up with TRBD2. CDR1 MNHEY and CDR2 SVGAGI come from the germline V gene. The CDR3 runs to 16 residues. V shed 2 bases, J shed 8 bases, and the junction held 6 bases outside the gene matches. Written as DNA, the CDR3 is TGTGCCAGCAGTTACGGGCTAGCGGGAGGGCGGGGGGAGCTGTTTTTT. Its protein product is CASSYGLAGGRGELFF.

This clone has a single count. The chain uses TRBV10-2 and TRBJ2-3; D gene unclear. V lost 7 bases to trimming and J lost 0 bases, with 2 bases between them. This CDR3 has 11 amino acids. The germline gives CDR1 WSHSY, CDR2 SAAADI. The CDR3 spells CASTSTDTQYF. CDR3 nucleotides: TGCGCCAGCACTAGCACAGATACGCAGTATTTT.

The chain carries TRBV4-1 and TRBJ1-5, with D unresolved. CDR1 is MGHRA, CDR2 YSYEKL, per germline. The CDR3 has 13 amino acids. V lost 0 bases to trimming and J lost 6 bases, with 6 bases between them. CDR3 protein: CASSQDFSQPQHF. In DNA form, the CDR3 reads TGCGCCAGCAGCCAAGATTTCTCTCAGCCCCAGCATTTT.

The DNA for the CDR3 is TGCGCCAGCAGCCGTCTTAATACAGGGGACTACGAGCAGTACTTC. Protein sequence: CASSRLNTGDYEQYF. The chain has TRBV4-1 and TRBJ2-7, with TRBD1 identical over 7 bases. Germline CDR1 reads MGHRA; CDR2 reads YSYEKL. After removal of 4 bases from V and 3 bases from J, the junction contained 9 bases not matched to a gene. CDR3 size: 15 residues.

V is TRBV27 and J is TRBJ2-6; TRBD2 aligns across 8 bases. Trimming took 7 bases from V and 3 from J; bases not matched to a gene: 5. The CDR3 length is 15 residues. Germline-derived CDR1 and CDR2 are MNHEY and SMNVEV (reference sequence). The CDR3 reads CASNRRGGGANVLTF. The CDR3 DNA sequence: TGTGCCAGCAACCGCCGGGGGGGTGGGGCCAACGTCCTGACTTTC. The whole variable domain, filled in from reference TRBV27 and TRBJ2-6, reads EAQVTQNPRYLITVTGKKLTVTCSQNMNHEYMSWYRQDPGLGLRQIYYSMNVEVTDKGDVPEGYKVSRKEKRNFPLILESPSPNQTSLYFCASNRRGGGANVLTFGAGSRLTVL.

The chain joins TRBV10-2 to TRBJ2-3; 7 bases map to TRBD2. CDR3 length: 14 residues. V dropped 3 bases and J dropped 3; count of bases not matched to a gene: 3. The germline gives CDR1 WSHSY, CDR2 SAAADI. The CDR3 spells CASSDRRETDTQYF. The CDR3 DNA sequence: TGCGCCAGCAGTGACAGGCGGGAGACAGATACGCAGTATTTT.

This chain links TRBV5-4 with TRBJ2-7; D may be TRBD1 or TRBD2 (6 bases each). V lost 0 bases and J 0 bases, leaving 10 bases between the germline ends. The CDR3 is made up of 15 amino acids. From germline, CDR1 is SGHNT and CDR2 YYREEE (reference sequence). This CDR3 is CASSLGGDTSYEQYF. CDR3 sequence (DNA): TGTGCCAGCAGCTTGGGGGGGGACACCTCCTACGAGCAGTACTTC.

This clone was seen once. This sequence joins TRBV2 and TRBJ2-2, with TRBD2 matching over 11 bases. Germline assignment: CDR1 SNHLY and CDR2 FYNNEI. V shed 6 bases, J shed 5 bases, and the junction held 8 bases outside the gene matches. The CDR3 extends over 16 amino acids. The CDR3 reads CASSVGTSGKTGELFF. CDR3 DNA sequence: TGTGCCAGCAGCGTTGGGACTAGCGGAAAGACCGGGGAGCTGTTTTTT. Complete variable domain (other parts from reference TRBV2 and TRBJ2-2): EPEVTQTPSHQVTQMGQEVILRCVPISNHLYFYWYRQILGQKVEFLVSFYNNEISEKSEIFDDQFSVERPDGSNFTLKIRSTKLEDSAMYFCASSVGTSGKTGELFFGEGSRLTVL.

The rearrangement joins TRBV7-3 to TRBJ2-3; 7 bases are a match to TRBD2. Germline CDR1 reads SGHTA; CDR2 reads FQGTGA. V lost 2 bases and J lost 5; bases outside the gene matches: 4. This CDR3 is 14 amino acids long. The CDR3 is CASSLVGRGDTQYF. CDR3 DNA: TGTGCCAGCAGCTTAGTAGGGAGGGGAGATACGCAGTATTTT.

The CDR3 nucleotides read TGTGCCAGCTTGACAGGGCATAATTCACCCCTCCACTTT. Amino acid sequence: CASLTGHNSPLHF. The J gene is TRBJ1-6, the V gene TRBV2, with 7 bases aligning to TRBD1. The CDR3 covers 13 residues. V lost 8 bases and J lost 5; bases outside the gene matches: 3. Germline V gives CDR1 SNHLY, CDR2 FYNNEI. The variable domain in full, completed from reference TRBV2 and TRBJ1-6, reads EPEVTQTPSHQVTQMGQEVILRCVPISNHLYFYWYRQILGQKVEFLVSFYNNEISEKSEIFDDQFSVERPDGSNFTLKIRSTKLEDSAMYFCASLTGHNSPLHFGNGTRLTVT.

This chain links TRBV6-1 with TRBJ1-5, with D possibly matching TRBD1 (6 bases). Germline CDR1 MNHNS, CDR2 SASEGT. The V and J ends lost 8 bases and 0 bases respectively, with 14 bases between them. CDR3 length equals 15 residues. The CDR3: CASEKTGFSNQPQHF. CDR3 nucleotides: TGTGCCAGCGAGAAGACAGGTTTTAGCAATCAGCCCCAGCATTTT.

J is TRBJ1-2 and V is TRBV10-3; perhaps TRBD1 as D (5 bases). Trimming cost V 5 bases and J 2 bases, with 9 bases left between them. CDR3 size: 13 residues. Germline lookup yields CDR1 ENHRY and CDR2 SYGVKD. Here the CDR3 DNA reads TGTGCCATCAGTCCCCGGGACAACTATGGCTACACCTTC. Amino acids: CAISPRDNYGYTF.

The V and J genes are TRBV30 and TRBJ1-6; no clear D gene. This CDR3 has 12 residues. V dropped 0 bases and J dropped 10 bases, with 7 bases sitting between them. Germline V lookup: CDR1 GTSNPN, CDR2 SVGIG (reference sequence). The CDR3 DNA is TGTGCCTGGAGTGTACTCACCTCACCCCTCCACTTT. This gives the protein CAWSVLTSPLHF.